These 7 T cell receptor beta chains were all obtained from the same sample, sequenced in a study of shared clonotypes between healthy human individuals. CD45RO-negative CD8 cells positively selected for CCR7 made up the naive population, which excluded terminally differentiated effector memory CD45RA+ cells. Measured with immunoSEQ multiplex PCR; TCRdb has only the in-frame clones, and not every one. This table holds roughly 2,000,000 clones, around 93% found once. The sequencing sample was made of naive CD8+ T cells from PBMCs. The source of these receptors is a young man in good health. Some clones in this sample may be carry-over from other donors' samples.

Concerning this clone itself: Other DNA variants within this sample encode the same CDR3. The rearrangement joins TRBV5-1 to TRBJ2-7; TRBD2 matches 7 bases. CDR1 and CDR2 (germline): SGHRS, YFSETQ. Trimming cost V 4 bases and J 4 bases; bases outside gene matches: 8. The CDR3 consists of 14 residues. The chain's CDR3 is CASSPTGGRYEQYF. In DNA form, the CDR3 reads TGCGCCAGCAGCCCCACGGGGGGTAGGTACGAGCAGTACTTC.

This clone was found once. The chain couples TRBV7-2 to TRBJ2-5; 10 nucleotides match TRBD2. After removal of 5 bases from V and 4 bases from J, the junction contained 13 bases not matched to a gene. Germline CDR1 SGHTA, CDR2 FQGNSA. The CDR3 contains 17 residues. Here the CDR3 DNA reads TGTGCCAGCAGCCCGCGGAGCGTACTAGCGGGGCGAGAGACCCAGTACTTC. Translating it yields CASSPRSVLAGRETQYF.

The chain joins TRBV6-1 to TRBJ2-1; TRBD2 agrees at 8 bases. The CDR3 spans 16 residues. The V segment lost 0 bases and the J segment 6 bases; nucleotides outside the gene matches: 7. CDR1 is MNHNS and CDR2 is SASEGT in the germline V gene. The CDR3 nucleotides are TGTGCCAGCAGTGAAGCCTGGGTAGCGGGAAGCAATGAGCAGTTCTTC. It translates to CASSEAWVAGSNEQFF.

This rearrangement joins TRBV28 to TRBJ2-3, with D possibly being TRBD2 (5 bases). The CDR3 is made up of 16 amino acids. The V end was cut by 2 bases, the J end by 2 bases, with 14 bases between. CDR1 and CDR2 from the germline V gene are MDHEN and SYDVKM. Written as DNA, the CDR3 is TGTGCCAGCAGTTTAATTGCTCTGGACTTCACAGATACGCAGTATTTT. This encodes CASSLIALDFTDTQYF.

The rearrangement joins TRBV5-6 to TRBJ1-1; D not resolved. The ends were cut back, 8 bases at V and 3 bases at J, with 14 bases in the middle. CDR1 SGHDT and CDR2 YYEEEE come from the germline V gene. This CDR3 is built from 13 residues. CDR3 in amino acids: CASKGFGDTEAFF. The CDR3 nucleotides are TGTGCCAGTAAAGGGTTTGGCGACACTGAAGCTTTCTTT. Variable domain in full (rest from reference TRBV5-6 and TRBJ1-1): DAGVTQSPTHLIKTRGQQVTLRCSPKSGHDTVSWYQQALGQGPQFIFQYYEEEERQRGNFPDRFSGHQFPNYSSELNVNALLLGDSALYLCASKGFGDTEAFFGQGTRLTVV.

The gene calls are TRBV19 and TRBJ2-2; D may be TRBD2 (5 bases). Per the germline V gene, CDR1 is LNHDA and CDR2 is SQIVND (reference sequence). The CDR3 spans 13 residues. V was clipped by 7 bases and J by 4 bases, with 10 bases between them. In DNA form, the CDR3 reads TGTGCCAGTACGGCGGGCGCCACCGGGGAGCTGTTTTTT. It yields the protein CASTAGATGELFF.

Turning to this clone: The sample carries other DNA sequences with the same CDR3. This sequence joins TRBV28 and TRBJ2-7, with D uncertain. CDR1 is MDHEN and CDR2 is SYDVKM in the germline V gene. The V gene lost 7 bases and the J gene lost 0 bases, with 7 bases spanning the gap. CDR3 length: 12 residues. The CDR3 DNA reads TGTGCCAGCAAGGGCCGCTCCTACGAGCAGTACTTC. It encodes CASKGRSYEQYF.